This T cell receptor (beta chain) derives from a study of neurological immune-mediated disorders. Study-wide points: The repertoires of 18 of 34 multiple sclerosis patients fell into one related-CDR3 cluster (a possible signature) under phylogenetic grouping.

This clonotype was seen at least ten times. Its antigen is undetermined. cDNA was made by 5'RACE with 10-nucleotide random UMIs. TCRdb passed the 5' RACE reads through MiXCR, listing each CDR3 protein once. Altogether approximately 60,000 distinct CDR3 sequences are present, roughly 3.2% being singletons, with the ten largest covering about 3%. The CDR3 sequence is 14 residues long. Germline V gene lookup returns CDR1 DFQATT and CDR2 SNEGSKA (reference sequence). V was shortened by 6 bases and J by 11 bases, with 23 bases between the two germline ends. This chain connects TRBV20-1 to TRBJ2-1; D might be TRBD1 (6 bases). Sequencing was done on a sample of PBMCs. This receptor was identified in a woman aged 25 to 45 with multiple sclerosis. In nucleotides, the CDR3 is TGCAGTGCATCAAGGGGACAAGTCCCCCCTCAGCAGTTCTTC. This encodes CSASRGQVPPQQFF.